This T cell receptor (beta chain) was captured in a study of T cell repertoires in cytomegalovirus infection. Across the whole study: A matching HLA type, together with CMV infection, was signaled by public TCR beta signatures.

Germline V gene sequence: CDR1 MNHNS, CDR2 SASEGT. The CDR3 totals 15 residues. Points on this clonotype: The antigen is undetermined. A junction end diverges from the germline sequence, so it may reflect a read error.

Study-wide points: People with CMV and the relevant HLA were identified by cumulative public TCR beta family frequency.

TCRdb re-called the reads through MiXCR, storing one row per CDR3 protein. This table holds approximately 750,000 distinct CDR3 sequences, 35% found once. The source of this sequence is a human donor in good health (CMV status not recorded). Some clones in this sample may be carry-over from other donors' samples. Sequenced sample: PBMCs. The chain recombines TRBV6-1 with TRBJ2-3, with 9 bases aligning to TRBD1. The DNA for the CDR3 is TGTGCCAGCAGTGAAATACAGGGGGCTACAGGTACGCAGTATTTT. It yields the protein CASSEIQGATGTQYF.